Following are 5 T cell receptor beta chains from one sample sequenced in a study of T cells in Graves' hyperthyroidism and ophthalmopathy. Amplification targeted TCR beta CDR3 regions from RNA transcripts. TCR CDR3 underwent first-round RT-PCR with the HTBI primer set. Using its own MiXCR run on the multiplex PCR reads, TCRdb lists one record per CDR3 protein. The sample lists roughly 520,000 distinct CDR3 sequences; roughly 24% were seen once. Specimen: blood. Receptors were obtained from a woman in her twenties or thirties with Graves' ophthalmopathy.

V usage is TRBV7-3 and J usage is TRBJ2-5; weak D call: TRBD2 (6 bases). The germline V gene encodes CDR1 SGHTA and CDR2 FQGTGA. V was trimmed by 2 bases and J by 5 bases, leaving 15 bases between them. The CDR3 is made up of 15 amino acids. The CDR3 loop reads CASSLDGRKLETQYF. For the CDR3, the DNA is TGTGCCAGCAGCTTAGATGGGAGGAAGCTGGAGACCCAGTACTTC.

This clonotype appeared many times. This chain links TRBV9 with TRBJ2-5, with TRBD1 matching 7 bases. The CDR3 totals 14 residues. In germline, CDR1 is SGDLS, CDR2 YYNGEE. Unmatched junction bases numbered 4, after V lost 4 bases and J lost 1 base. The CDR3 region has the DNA TGTGCCAGCAGCCGACAGGGTATCCAAGAGACCCAGTACTTC. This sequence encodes CASSRQGIQETQYF.

CDR3: CAISDLSGTGNSYEQYF. DNA of the CDR3: TGTGCCATCAGTGACCTCTCCGGGACAGGGAATTCCTACGAGCAGTACTTC. V is TRBV10-3 and J is TRBJ2-7; TRBD1 matches 9 bases. CDR3 size: 17 residues. CDR1 is ENHRY, CDR2 SYGVKD, per germline. The V gene end was trimmed by 3 bases and the J gene end by 1 base; junction bases not matched to a gene: 10.

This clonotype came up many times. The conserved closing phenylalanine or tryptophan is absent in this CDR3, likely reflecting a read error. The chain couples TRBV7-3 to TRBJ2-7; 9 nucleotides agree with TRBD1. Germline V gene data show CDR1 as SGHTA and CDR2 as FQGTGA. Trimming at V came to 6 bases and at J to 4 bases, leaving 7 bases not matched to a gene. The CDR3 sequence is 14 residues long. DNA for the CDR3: TGTGCCAGCAGTGTGGACAGGGGTTCGTACGAGCAGTACCTC. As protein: CASSVDRGSYEQYL.

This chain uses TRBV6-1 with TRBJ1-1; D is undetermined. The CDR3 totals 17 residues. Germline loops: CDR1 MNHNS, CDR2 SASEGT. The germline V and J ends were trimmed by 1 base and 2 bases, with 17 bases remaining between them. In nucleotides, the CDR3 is TGTGCCAGCAGTGAAGTAATCCTTTCATTTAGAAACACTGAAGCTTTCTTT. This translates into CASSEVILSFRNTEAFF.